A single sample is the source of the 15 T cell receptor beta chains below, sequenced in a study of OX40 agonist ivuxolimab in advanced cancers. Assay: immunoSEQ multiplex PCR; the TCRdb copy retains only in-frame clones and omits some. The data contain around 130,000 clones, just over 90% of them singletons. This material consisted of CD4+ or CD8+ T cells sorted from blood, taken in a trial of the OX40 agonist ivuxolimab. The receptors shown here come from an adult with an advanced solid tumor such as melanoma, head and neck, liver or kidney cancer.

The chain couples TRBV28 to TRBJ2-1; 12 bases line up with TRBD2. The V segment lost 8 bases and the J segment 9 bases; nucleotides outside the gene matches: 8. Germline assignment: CDR1 MDHEN and CDR2 SYDVKM. The CDR3 loop spans 14 amino acids. The CDR3 nucleotides read TGTGCCAGCGAAAGGACTAGCGGGACGGGTGAGCAGTTCTTC. This codes for CASERTSGTGEQFF.

This clone was counted a single time. V gene TRBV7-2 combines with J gene TRBJ2-3, with 9 nucleotides matching TRBD2. The CDR3 is made up of 16 amino acids. Germline values: CDR1 SGHTA, CDR2 FQGNSA. J gave up 4 bases and V 1 base, and 6 bases lay outside the gene matches. The CDR3 bases are TGTGCCAGCAGCTTAGTTGGCGGGGGGGCCCCAGATACGCAGTATTTT. Translation: CASSLVGGGAPDTQYF.

V and J are TRBV28 and TRBJ1-5; tentative D call: TRBD1 (5 bases). V lost 11 bases and J lost 5, with 22 bases in between. CDR3 length: 15 residues. CDR1 MDHEN and CDR2 SYDVKM come from the germline V gene. CDR3 nucleotides: TGTGCCGAAGCGGGGACCGGGACTGGGGATCAGCCCCAGCATTTT. Translated, it gives CAEAGTGTGDQPQHF.

This chain joins TRBV19 and TRBJ1-3, with 7 bases identical to TRBD1. The V segment lost 6 bases and the J segment 2 bases; nucleotides outside the gene matches: 7. The CDR3 length is 15 residues. CDR1 is LNHDA and CDR2 is SQIVND in the germline V gene (reference sequence). For the CDR3, the DNA is TGTGCCAGTAGAGGGCCAACAGGGGCTGGAAACACCATATATTTT. Encoded protein: CASRGPTGAGNTIYF.

This clone was seen once. This sequence joins TRBV9 and TRBJ2-1; D remains unclear. Deletions cut 0 bases from V and 1 base from J, with 8 bases between. The CDR3 sequence is 15 residues long. Germline lookup yields CDR1 SGDLS and CDR2 YYNGEE. The CDR3 loop is CASSVGPGSYNEQFF. The CDR3 nucleotides read TGTGCCAGCAGCGTAGGCCCCGGGTCCTACAATGAGCAGTTCTTC.

The genes are TRBV7-2 and TRBJ1-2, with D possibly matching TRBD1 (6 bases). CDR1 is SGHTA and CDR2 is FQGNSA in the germline V gene. Trimming removed 0 bases at V and 8 bases at J, with 13 bases between. The CDR3 is 14 amino acids. The CDR3 sequence is CASSLALGQGGYTF. In DNA form, the CDR3 reads TGTGCCAGCAGCTTAGCCCTAGGTCAGGGGGGCTACACCTTC.

The V and J genes are TRBV7-2 and TRBJ1-1; a possible D gene is TRBD1 (5 bases). CDR3 length: 16 residues. Trimming shortened V by 3 bases and J by 0 bases, and 14 bases separated the two germline ends. Germline CDR1 and CDR2: SGHTA and FQGNSA. CDR3 DNA: TGTGCCAGCAGCTTCAGGGACGCAAGGATGAACACTGAAGCTTTCTTT. This sequence encodes CASSFRDARMNTEAFF.

The gene calls are TRBV19 and TRBJ2-1; 13 bases line up with TRBD2. Per germline, CDR1 LNHDA and CDR2 SQIVND (reference sequence). Trimming cost V 5 bases and J 5 bases; bases outside gene matches: 3. The CDR3 sequence is 15 residues long. CDR3 loop: CASSLLAGGNNEQFF. CDR3 DNA sequence: TGTGCCAGTAGTTTACTAGCGGGAGGGAACAATGAGCAGTTCTTC.

This chain connects TRBV11-2 to TRBJ2-3; D is perhaps TRBD1 or TRBD2 (6 bases each). The CDR3 sequence is 15 residues long. Germline V lookup: CDR1 SGHAT, CDR2 FQNNGV. The V and J ends lost 5 bases and 3 bases respectively, with 15 bases between them. CDR3 in amino acids: CASSPSRGGTDTQYF. In DNA form, the CDR3 reads TGTGCCAGCAGCCCGAGCAGAGGGGGGACAGATACGCAGTATTTT.

The CDR3 nucleotides read TGTGCCAGCAGTCGGGGAAGCTCCTATAATTCACCCCTCCACTTT. This codes for CASSRGSSYNSPLHF. The gene calls are TRBV6-6 and TRBJ1-6; D gene unclear. V was trimmed by 5 bases and J by 0 bases, leaving 8 bases between them. Germline V gene lookup returns CDR1 MNHNY and CDR2 SVGAGI (reference sequence). The CDR3 is 15 amino acids.

The CDR3 nucleotides read TGTGCCAGCAGCACCAGGGGAGGGAACACTGAAGCTTTCTTT. It codes for CASSTRGGNTEAFF. This chain links TRBV9 with TRBJ1-1; D possibly corresponds to TRBD1 (6 bases). V lost 4 bases to trimming and J lost 1 base, with 11 bases between them. Germline CDR1 SGDLS, CDR2 YYNGEE. The CDR3 is made up of 14 amino acids.

The J gene is TRBJ2-1, the V gene TRBV4-3, with a tentative D call TRBD1 (5 bases). V was trimmed by 2 bases and J by 6 bases, leaving 20 bases between them. CDR1 LGHNA and CDR2 YSLEER come from the germline V gene. The CDR3 length is 17 residues. The CDR3 nucleotides read TGCGCCAGCAGCCAATTACCAGACAGATCCACCCGCAATGAGCAGTTCTTC. As protein: CASSQLPDRSTRNEQFF.

The chain recombines TRBV19 with TRBJ1-4, with TRBD1 matching over 8 bases. Germline V lookup: CDR1 LNHDA, CDR2 SQIVND (reference sequence). V was clipped by 6 bases and J by 5 bases; unmatched bases: 5. The CDR3 contains 14 residues. The DNA for the CDR3 is TGTGCCAGTAGGAGAGACAGGGGAAATGAAAAACTGTTTTTT. Translating gives CASRRDRGNEKLFF. The entire variable domain, with the rest obtained from reference TRBV19 and TRBJ1-4, is as follows: DGGITQSPKYLFRKEGQNVTLSCEQNLNHDAMYWYRQDPGQGLRLIYYSQIVNDFQKGDIAEGYSVSREKKESFPLTVTSAQKNPTAFYLCASRRDRGNEKLFFGSGTQLSVL.

This clone was recorded only once. The chain uses TRBV29-1 and TRBJ1-1; tentatively, D is TRBD1 (5 bases). Trimming left V 8 bases short and J 1 base short, with 14 bases between. Per germline, CDR1 SQVTM and CDR2 ANQGSEA. The CDR3 is 13 amino acids. The CDR3 spells CSTRQSQNTEAFF. In DNA, the CDR3 is TGCAGCACAAGACAGAGCCAGAACACTGAAGCTTTCTTT. Full variable domain (rest looked up from reference TRBV29-1 and TRBJ1-1): SAVISQKPSRDICQRGTSLTIQCQVDSQVTMMFWYRQQPGQSLTLIATANQGSEATYESGFVIDKFPISRPNLTFSTLTVSNMSPEDSSIYLCSTRQSQNTEAFFGQGTRLTVV.

The chain carries TRBV6-1 and TRBJ2-3, with a possible D match to TRBD2 (5 bases). V was clipped by 2 bases and J by 3 bases, with 9 bases between them. Germline CDR1 and CDR2: MNHNS and SASEGT. The CDR3 sequence is 14 residues long. CDR3 region: CASSELSGTDTQYF. The CDR3, as DNA: TGTGCCAGCAGTGAACTGTCGGGAACAGATACGCAGTATTTT.